One and the same sample provided the 19 T cell receptor beta chains below, sequenced in a study of blood T cell repertoires in COVID-19. Method: immunoSEQ multiplex PCR; TCRdb's copy keeps in-frame clones and lacks some. The sample gives approximately 130,000 clones, roughly four fifths of which show up once; 18% is in the top ten. The sample was PBMCs or T cells enriched from blood (not recorded which). The receptors were gathered from a man aged 25-45 years who had recovered from COVID-19.

The chain recombines TRBV19 with TRBJ1-5; TRBD1 aligns across 7 bases. Trimming cost V 9 bases and J 5 bases; bases outside gene matches: 13. Germline-derived CDR1 and CDR2 are LNHDA and SQIVND (reference sequence). The CDR3 has 15 amino acids. The CDR3 bases are TGTGCCAGCCAACCCGGACAGGTGATATATCAGCCCCAGCATTTT. Translated, it gives CASQPGQVIYQPQHF. Looking up the rest from reference TRBV19 and TRBJ1-5 gives the full variable domain: DGGITQSPKYLFRKEGQNVTLSCEQNLNHDAMYWYRQDPGQGLRLIYYSQIVNDFQKGDIAEGYSVSREKKESFPLTVTSAQKNPTAFYLCASQPGQVIYQPQHFGDGTRLSIL.

The V gene is TRBV4-1, the J gene TRBJ1-2, with D possibly matching TRBD1 (6 bases). Germline CDR1 MGHRA, CDR2 YSYEKL. V shed 0 bases and J shed 6 bases, with 17 bases lying between them. The CDR3 sequence is 16 residues long. This chain's CDR3 is CASSQDQGWVLNGYTF. The CDR3 nucleotides are TGCGCCAGCAGCCAAGATCAGGGGTGGGTTCTGAATGGCTACACCTTC.

The rearrangement links TRBV13 to TRBJ1-2, with a possible D match to TRBD1 (6 bases). The V and J ends lost 4 bases and 8 bases respectively, with 20 bases between them. The germline CDR1 and CDR2 sequences are PRHDT and FYEKMQ (reference sequence). CDR3 length: 15 amino acids. CDR3 amino acids: CASSSGRGGLRGYTF. The CDR3, as DNA: TGTGCCAGCAGCTCAGGCAGGGGAGGGTTGAGAGGCTACACCTTC.

The chain is built from TRBV10-1 and TRBJ1-1; D not resolved. The CDR3 contains 13 residues. V was pared by 4 bases and J by 4 bases, with 10 bases between. Germline loops: CDR1 WNHNN, CDR2 SYGVQD (reference sequence). In DNA form, the CDR3 reads TGCGCCAGCAGTGGTGGCGGTGGCACTGAAGCTTTCTTT. Protein: CASSGGGGTEAFF.

The rearrangement joins TRBV6-5 to TRBJ1-5; maybe TRBD1 (5 bases). The CDR3 covers 13 residues. V was cut by 6 bases and J by 1 base, with 7 bases left in between. Germline-derived CDR1 and CDR2 are MNHEY and SVGAGI. This CDR3 reads CASRRGSNQPQHF. Written as DNA, the CDR3 is TGTGCCAGCAGGCGGGGCAGCAATCAGCCCCAGCATTTT.

This clone was counted once. The chain employs TRBV4-2 and TRBJ1-4; D possibly corresponds to TRBD1 (6 bases). Germline V gene data show CDR1 as LGHNA and CDR2 as YNFKEQ. Trimming took off 4 bases at V and 8 bases at J, with 14 bases between the two ends. The CDR3 covers 14 residues. The CDR3 bases are TGTGCCAGCAGCCCAGGGGAAGGGTACGAAAAACTGTTTTTT. Amino acids: CASSPGEGYEKLFF.

The V and J genes are TRBV12-3 or TRBV12-4 and TRBJ1-3, with D possibly TRBD1 on 6 matching bases. V was trimmed by 6 bases and J by 5 bases, leaving 11 bases between them. The CDR3 totals 13 residues. CDR3 sequence: CASRVQGRNTIYF. CDR3 in DNA: TGTGCCAGCAGGGTACAGGGCAGAAACACCATATATTTT.

This clone was detected only once. The chain links TRBV5-5 to TRBJ2-5; no firm D call. The V end lost 4 bases, the J end lost 1 base, and 14 bases lay between the germline ends. CDR3 length equals 15 residues. CDR1 is SGHKS and CDR2 is YYEKEE in the germline V gene (reference sequence). CDR3 protein: CASSRSVESQETQYF. In nucleotides, the CDR3 is TGTGCCAGCAGCCGGAGTGTAGAGAGCCAAGAGACCCAGTACTTC.

This clone has a single count. The chain joins TRBV30 to TRBJ1-5; D is perhaps TRBD1 (6 bases). The CDR3 contains 16 residues. V was clipped by 1 base and J by 0 bases, with 13 bases between them. CDR1 and CDR2 (germline): GTSNPN, SVGIG (reference sequence). The CDR3 DNA sequence: TGTGCCTGGAGTGGAGTAGCAGGGGATAGCAATCAGCCCCAGCATTTT. This codes for CAWSGVAGDSNQPQHF.

The rearrangement links TRBV5-4 to TRBJ1-2, with D hard to call. The length of the CDR3 is 13 residues. Germline CDR1 is SGHNT and CDR2 is YYREEE (reference sequence). The V end was cut by 1 base, the J end by 0 bases, with 4 bases between. The CDR3 sequence: CASSLPTNYGYTF. Written as DNA, the CDR3 is TGTGCCAGCAGCTTGCCTACTAACTATGGCTACACCTTC.

This chain links TRBV5-4 with TRBJ1-2; 8 positions match TRBD1. The V and J ends lost 4 bases and 7 bases, in that order; junction bases with no gene match: 6. The CDR3 extends over 13 amino acids. Germline CDR1 is SGHNT and CDR2 is YYREEE (reference sequence). The CDR3: CASSQQGVSGYTF. In DNA, the CDR3 is TGTGCCAGCAGCCAACAGGGGGTGAGTGGCTACACCTTC.

The rearrangement joins TRBV2 to TRBJ2-3; TRBD2 matches at 9 bases. The V segment lost 3 bases and the J segment 2 bases; nucleotides outside the gene matches: 9. The CDR3 has 17 amino acids. Germline CDR1 and CDR2: SNHLY and FYNNEI. The CDR3 DNA reads TGTGCCAGCAGTGACTCTGAGCGGGGGGCAGTCACAGATACGCAGTATTTT. The encoded protein is CASSDSERGAVTDTQYF.

The chain carries TRBV2 and TRBJ1-4, with TRBD1 matching over 11 bases. The CDR3 runs 17 residues. J lost 8 bases, V lost 1 base, and 9 bases had no gene match. Per the germline V gene, CDR1 is SNHLY and CDR2 is FYNNEI. The CDR3 here is CASSEGRTGGQREKLFF. The DNA for the CDR3 is TGTGCCAGCAGTGAAGGGAGGACAGGGGGCCAGCGGGAAAAACTGTTTTTT.

The rearrangement links TRBV6-5 to TRBJ1-1; D is ambiguous. The CDR3 loop spans 13 amino acids. Germline loops: CDR1 MNHEY, CDR2 SVGAGI. The germline V and J ends were trimmed by 7 bases and 3 bases, with 12 bases remaining between them. CDR3 nucleotide sequence: TGTGCCAGCATCGTGAGGAGGGACACTGAAGCTTTCTTT. Protein: CASIVRRDTEAFF.

V is TRBV10-3 and J is TRBJ2-5; 11 bases match TRBD1. The V segment lost 0 bases and the J segment 5 bases; nucleotides outside the gene matches: 8. The CDR3 loop spans 17 amino acids. Germline V lookup: CDR1 ENHRY, CDR2 SYGVKD. The CDR3 reads CAISESNGQGAWETQYF. The CDR3 DNA follows: TGTGCCATCAGTGAGTCGAATGGACAGGGGGCTTGGGAGACCCAGTACTTC.

The chain couples TRBV5-1 to TRBJ2-5; D is possibly TRBD2 (7 bases). This CDR3 has 14 residues. V dropped 2 bases and J dropped 4 bases, with 12 bases sitting between them. CDR1 SGHRS and CDR2 YFSETQ come from the germline V gene. The CDR3 sequence: CASSLRGAGETQYF. The CDR3 bases are TGCGCCAGCAGCTTACGGGGGGCGGGAGAGACCCAGTACTTC. The complete variable domain, with remaining parts taken from reference TRBV5-1 and TRBJ2-5, reads KAGVTQTPRYLIKTRGQQVTLSCSPISGHRSVSWYQQTPGQGLQFLFEYFSETQRNKGNFPGRFSGRQFSNSRSEMNVSTLELGDSALYLCASSLRGAGETQYFGPGTRLLVL.

The gene calls are TRBV25-1 and TRBJ1-1; D is unclear. The CDR3 spans 14 residues. Trimming removed 3 bases at V and 1 base at J, with 9 bases between. Germline lookup yields CDR1 MGHDK and CDR2 SYGVNS. CDR3 in amino acids: CASSEQVANTEAFF. CDR3 nucleotides: TGTGCCAGCAGTGAGCAGGTTGCGAACACTGAAGCTTTCTTT.

The genes are TRBV11-2 and TRBJ1-1; 9 bases align to TRBD1. J was trimmed by 4 bases and V by 5 bases; bases with no gene match: 5. In germline, CDR1 is SGHAT, CDR2 FQNNGV. The CDR3 consists of 14 residues. The CDR3 sequence: CASSPQTGGTEAFF. The CDR3 DNA is TGTGCCAGCAGCCCCCAGACAGGGGGCACTGAAGCTTTCTTT.

This chain uses TRBV19 with TRBJ1-5; a weak D match, TRBD1 (6 bases). The CDR3 has 13 residues. Germline V gives CDR1 LNHDA, CDR2 SQIVND (reference sequence). Trimming stripped 7 bases from V and 9 bases from J, with 16 bases between. CDR3 bases: TGTGCCAGTACCCTGGGGGGGCCTCCGCCCCAGCATTTT. The encoded protein is CASTLGGPPPQHF.